This T cell receptor (beta chain) was recorded in a study of beta chain features in type 1 diabetes (dated 2018 in TCRdb). In the study overall: Patients and healthy donors did not differ in mean age, gender distribution, total cell number or subset yield. Regulatory and stem cell-like memory subsets were isolated from only 8 patients and roughly eight healthy donors, whereas naive and central memory subsets came from all 28 donors. A total of roughly 98,000,000 sorted cells were examined across all samples, and a strong correlation was observed between cell number per subset and RNA yield. The study compared TCRB repertoires of sorted circulating CD4+ T cell subsets between recently diagnosed type 1 diabetes patients and matched healthy donors. What the work shows at the level of the full study, not this receptor alone: Because cDNA was sequenced instead of genomic DNA, activated cells with high expression could be over-represented, although the groups did not differ in activation or CD3 levels. Naive, central memory and regulatory TCRB repertoires appeared more similar among patients than among healthy donors. Shorter templates might be favored by PCR, yet because patient and control samples were amplified and corrected together, any such skew would affect both groups equally. At VDJ recombination sites, patients with type 1 diabetes made fewer insertions and deleted more nucleotides, a pattern implying thymic rearrangement abnormalities. Because small numbers of individuals were included in the HLA sub-analyses, any influence of HLA type on TCRB rearrangement was left unresolved. In all four CD4+ subsets, TCRB CDR3 length was moderately but significantly shorter in type 1 diabetes patients.

The CDR3, from cysteine to phenylalanine, totals 14 residues. Only CDR3 DNA is held: 42 bases, read in frame from base 1. Trimming costs V 4 bases and J 1 base, and their ends lie 11 bases apart. The germline V gene (reference sequence) sets CDR1 to SGHNT and CDR2 to YYREEE. This clone was counted a few times. Its antigen remains unidentified. The input lacks base qualities; no much larger clone sits a single base away. Each donor gave one peripheral blood draw, averaging approximately 0.12 L, which was collected into heparinised tubes. Using a panel that included CD45RO, CCR7, CD25, CD127, CD95 and CD27, naive, central memory, regulatory and stem cell-like memory CD4+ T cells were sorted on a BD FACSAria II. A purity above 98% was achieved for all sorted populations. PBMCs were separated immediately by Lymphoprep density gradient centrifugation and were stained directly, without being cultured. Samples were stained and sorted in pairs, with one healthy donor and one patient per experiment, so that batch effects were minimized.

The High Capacity cDNA Reverse Transcription Kit was used to reverse transcribe all of the isolated RNA, meaning that expressed TCRB transcripts were what got sequenced. Deep immunoSEQ sequencing was performed on naive, central memory and regulatory T cell samples, with an average of approximately 3.9 million total reads per sample. Sorted cells were lysed in RLT buffer, and RNA was extracted using DNase-treated RNeasy Micro or Mini kits according to cell number. Each cell subset was processed separately to prevent cross-contamination, with patient and healthy donor samples processed together. The immunoSEQ multiplex PCR was used to amplify TCRB sequences from cDNA, yielding 87-bp fragments that span the CDR3 region. Sequencing of the amplicons was done on the Illumina HiSeq platform. Turning to the authors' computational methods: Synthetic template baselines were used to correct PCR bias computationally, reads within Hamming distance 2 were collapsed, and singletons that could not be merged were discarded. Reads were aligned to IMGT to assign V, D and J genes, CDR3 length, and insertions or deletions at six rearrangement sites. Within each subset, clonotype counts were normalized to sorted cell number, and only after that were true diversity and Gini coefficients computed with the tcR R package. The overlap coefficient, calculated on TCRB nucleotide sequences, was used to measure repertoire sharing. Out-of-frame TCRB sequences from naive cells were analyzed as a proxy for the pre-selection repertoire. Here the immuneACCESS table is served through TCRdb, limited to in-frame sequences with V and J called. Missing clones are a known gap in these copies; in checked studies unresolved V genes cover under half, and the rest lacks a known reason. V and J calls plus clone size are reproduced from that table; the DNA served to infer D and trimming. This sample gives roughly 400,000 clones in total; about 15% of them show up just once. 0.019% of the sample is held by the ten biggest clonotypes.

The V gene is TRBV5-4 and the J gene is TRBJ1-1; TRBD1 is perhaps the D gene, given 6 matching bases. The origin of this receptor is a woman aged 18-30 years in good health. The sample comprised naive CD4+ T cells from blood. The sample's cell subset or site label is to be understood as: true naive CD4+ T cells. The nucleotide sequence is TGTGCCAGCAGCGAGGGACACTGGAACACTGAAGCTTTCTTT. This translates into CASSEGHWNTEAFF. Reference TRBV5-4 and TRBJ1-1 genes cover what lies past the CDR3, so the full variable domain is ETGVTQSPTHLIKTRGQQVTLRCSSQSGHNTVSWYQQALGQGPQFIFQYYREEENGRGNFPPRFSGLQFPNYSSELNVNALELDDSALYLCASSEGHWNTEAFFGQGTRLTVV.